This T cell receptor beta chain was sequenced for a study of blood T cell repertoires in COVID-19. Participant ages covered about 18 to 89 years across around 22 US areas. Categorization into cohorts depended on clinical history that participants reported. Symptom resolution, clearance, or two negative PCRs marked donors in Cohort 3 as recovered. The protocol was immunoSEQ multiplex PCR, while the TCRdb copy is restricted to in-frame clones and leaves out a portion. Found here are a few hundred thousand clones, approximately 87% of them singletons; the top ten hold 1.5% to 2%. The CDR3 runs 17 residues. Germline V gene data show CDR1 as KGHDR and CDR2 as SFDVKD. The V and J ends lost 4 bases and 1 base, in that order; junction bases with no gene match: 7.

Sequenced material: PBMCs or T cells enriched from blood (not recorded which). This receptor was taken from a woman between 35 and 50 years old who had recovered from COVID-19. V is TRBV24-1 and J is TRBJ2-3; 10 bases match TRBD2. CDR3 in DNA: TGTGCCACCAGTGACTTCACCGGGACTAGCGGCACAGATACGCAGTATTTT. Translation: CATSDFTGTSGTDTQYF.